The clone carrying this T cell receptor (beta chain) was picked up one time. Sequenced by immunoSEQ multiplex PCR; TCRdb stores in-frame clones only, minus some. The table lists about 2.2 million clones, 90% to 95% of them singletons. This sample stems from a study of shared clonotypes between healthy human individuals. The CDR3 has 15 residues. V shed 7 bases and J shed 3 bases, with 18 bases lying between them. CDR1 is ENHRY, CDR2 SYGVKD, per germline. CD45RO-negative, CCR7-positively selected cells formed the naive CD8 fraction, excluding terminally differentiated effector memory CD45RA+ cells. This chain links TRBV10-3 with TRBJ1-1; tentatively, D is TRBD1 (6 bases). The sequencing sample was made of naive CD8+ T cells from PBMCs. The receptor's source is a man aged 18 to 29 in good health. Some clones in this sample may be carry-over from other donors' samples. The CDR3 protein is CAITQSGGFDTEAFF. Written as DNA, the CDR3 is TGTGCCATCACCCAATCGGGGGGCTTCGACACTGAAGCTTTCTTT.